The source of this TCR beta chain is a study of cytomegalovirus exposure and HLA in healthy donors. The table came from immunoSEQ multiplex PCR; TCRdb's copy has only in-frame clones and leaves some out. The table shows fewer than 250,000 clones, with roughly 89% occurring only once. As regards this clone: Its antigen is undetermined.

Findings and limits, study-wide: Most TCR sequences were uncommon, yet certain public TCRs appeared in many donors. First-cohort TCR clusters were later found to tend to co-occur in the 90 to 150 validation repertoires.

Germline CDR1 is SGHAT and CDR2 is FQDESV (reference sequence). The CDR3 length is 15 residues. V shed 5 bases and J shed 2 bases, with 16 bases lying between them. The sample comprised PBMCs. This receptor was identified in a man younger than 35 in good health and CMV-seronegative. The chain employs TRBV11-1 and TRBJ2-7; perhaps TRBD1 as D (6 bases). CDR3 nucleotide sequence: TGTGCCAGCAGCCGAGGGACACTTTCTGCCTACGAGCAGTACTTC. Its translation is CASSRGTLSAYEQYF.